This passage covers 20 T cell receptor beta chains from one sample sequenced in a study of control samples from healthy donors and cancer patients. The assay was immunoSEQ multiplex PCR, and TCRdb's table has in-frame clones only and misses some. This repertoire shows approximately 81,000 clones, approximately 94% found once; its top ten account for 4.8%. Sequenced sample: blood. Receptors were obtained from a woman in her late teens or twenties in good health.

This clone was seen more than once but under ten times. This chain connects TRBV7-8 to TRBJ2-7; D tentatively fits TRBD1 or TRBD2 (6 bases each). The V gene's germline CDR1 is SGHVS and CDR2 FQNEAQ. The V and J ends lost 5 bases and 0 bases respectively, with 8 bases between them. The CDR3 has 13 amino acids. The CDR3 reads CASSGGPSYEQYF. The CDR3 DNA is TGTGCCAGCAGCGGGGGGCCCTCCTACGAGCAGTACTTC. The full variable domain, its missing parts supplied by reference TRBV7-8 and TRBJ2-7, is GAGVSQSPRYKVAKRGQDVALRCDPISGHVSLFWYQQALGQGPEFLTYFQNEAQLDKSGLPSDRFFAERPEGSVSTLKIQRTQQEDSAVYLCASSGGPSYEQYFGPGTRLTVT.

This clone was observed a single time. The rearrangement links TRBV6-2 or TRBV6-3 to TRBJ2-7; no clear D gene. V dropped 6 bases and J dropped 2 bases, with 8 bases sitting between them. CDR3 length: 12 residues. From germline, CDR1 is MNHEY and CDR2 SVGEGT. CDR3 amino acids: CASSPTPYEQYF. CDR3 DNA sequence: TGTGCCAGCAGCCCGACGCCCTACGAGCAGTACTTC.

The chain couples TRBV27 to TRBJ2-7; D gene unclear. Germline V CDR1 and CDR2: MNHEY, SMNVEV (reference sequence). The V end was cut by 6 bases, the J end by 7 bases, with 10 bases between. There are 11 residues in the CDR3. CDR3 loop: CASRALWEQYF. The CDR3 DNA reads as TGTGCCAGCAGGGCGCTATGGGAGCAGTACTTC.

Worth noting for this clone: This sample also contains other DNA sequences that code for the same CDR3. This chain links TRBV29-1 with TRBJ2-6; no clear D gene. The CDR3 consists of 13 residues. Germline V gene lookup returns CDR1 SQVTM and CDR2 ANQGSEA. Trimming pared 6 bases from V and 0 bases from J, leaving 6 bases between. The DNA for the CDR3 is TGCAGCGTGAGCCTCTCTGGGGCCAACGTCCTGACTTTC. Translated: CSVSLSGANVLTF.

The chain is built from TRBV5-1 and TRBJ2-6; possibly TRBD1 for D (5 bases). The germline V and J ends were trimmed by 3 bases and 2 bases, with 18 bases remaining between them. CDR1 and CDR2 from the germline V gene are SGHRS and YFSETQ. The CDR3 sequence is 18 residues long. The CDR3 bases are TGCGCCAGCAGCTCAGCATTCGCAGGGTTTGCTGGGGCCAACGTCCTGACTTTC. Residues: CASSSAFAGFAGANVLTF.

This clone was observed a few times. This sequence joins TRBV25-1 and TRBJ1-4, with D hard to call. The CDR3 runs to 16 residues. CDR1 is MGHDK, CDR2 SYGVNS, per germline. Deletions cut 3 bases from V and 0 bases from J, with 11 bases between. CDR3 sequence reads: CASSEGRIATNEKLFF. The CDR3 DNA reads as TGTGCCAGCAGTGAGGGCAGGATTGCAACTAATGAAAAACTGTTTTTT.

The chain couples TRBV9 to TRBJ1-1; D gene ambiguous. Germline V gene lookup returns CDR1 SGDLS and CDR2 YYNGEE. The CDR3 is 13 residues long. V was pared by 2 bases and J by 7 bases, with 12 bases between. The DNA of the CDR3 is TGTGCCAGCAGCGTTGGCTGGCGGGATGAAGCTTTCTTT. Its translation: CASSVGWRDEAFF. The complete variable domain, with remaining parts taken from reference TRBV9 and TRBJ1-1, reads DSGVTQTPKHLITATGQRVTLRCSPRSGDLSVYWYQQSLDQGLQFLIQYYNGEERAKGNILERFSAQQFPDLHSELNLSSLELGDSALYFCASSVGWRDEAFFGQGTRLTVV.

The chain has TRBV7-9 and TRBJ1-2; possibly TRBD1 for D (5 bases). Trimming took 6 bases from V and 5 from J, leaving 16 bases between them. The CDR3 extends over 14 amino acids. Per the germline V gene, CDR1 is SEHNR and CDR2 is FQNEAQ (reference sequence). CDR3 protein: CASSHDSHAYGYTF. In DNA, the CDR3 is TGTGCCAGCAGTCATGACAGCCACGCGTATGGCTACACCTTC.

The chain joins TRBV2 to TRBJ2-1; D is unclear. The length of the CDR3 is 13 residues. Germline V lookup: CDR1 SNHLY, CDR2 FYNNEI. With 0 bases removed from V and 4 bases from J, the gap between germline ends came to 4 bases. This CDR3 is CASSEAHYNEQFF. The CDR3 nucleotides read TGTGCCAGCAGTGAAGCCCATTACAATGAGCAGTTCTTC.

The rearrangement joins TRBV3-1 (or the pseudogene TRBV3-2) to TRBJ1-1; no clear D. Trimming cost V 1 base and J 1 base, with 7 bases left between them. Germline V gene lookup returns CDR1 LGHDT and CDR2 YNNKEL (reference sequence). This CDR3 is 14 amino acids long. CDR3 in amino acids: CASSQGVGNTEAFF. CDR3 DNA sequence: TGTGCCAGCAGCCAAGGAGTCGGGAACACTGAAGCTTTCTTT.

This chain joins TRBV29-1 and TRBJ2-1; no firm D call. The CDR3 runs to 15 residues. Germline loops: CDR1 SQVTM, CDR2 ANQGSEA. V lost 2 bases and J lost 0, with 11 bases in between. The CDR3 protein is CSVEPIADSYNEQFF. In DNA, the CDR3 is TGCAGCGTTGAACCGATTGCGGACTCCTACAATGAGCAGTTCTTC.

For the CDR3, the DNA is TGCGCCAGCAGCACGGACAGGGCTAGCTCCTACGAGCAGTACTTC. This codes for CASSTDRASSYEQYF. The J gene is TRBJ2-7, the V gene TRBV5-1, with 8 bases that match TRBD1. CDR1 SGHRS and CDR2 YFSETQ come from the germline V gene. V was clipped by 4 bases and J by 0 bases; unmatched bases: 6. The CDR3 is 15 amino acids.

The chain employs TRBV7-2 and TRBJ2-2, with 7 bases aligning to TRBD2. The V gene's germline CDR1 is SGHTA and CDR2 FQGNSA. The CDR3 is 13 amino acids. Losses at the gene ends were 6 bases for V and 5 bases for J; bases not matched to a gene: 3. The CDR3 DNA reads TGTGCCAGCAGGACGGGGGGAACCGGGGAGCTGTTTTTT. It specifies CASRTGGTGELFF. The entire variable domain, with the rest obtained from reference TRBV7-2 and TRBJ2-2, is as follows: GAGVSQSPSNKVTEKGKDVELRCDPISGHTALYWYRQSLGQGLEFLIYFQGNSAPDKSGLPSDRFSAERTGGSVSTLTIQRTQQEDSAVYLCASRTGGTGELFFGEGSRLTVL.

V is TRBV5-4 and J is TRBJ1-3; 8 nucleotides match TRBD1. This CDR3 spans 16 amino acids. The germline gives CDR1 SGHNT, CDR2 YYREEE (reference sequence). The ends lost 4 bases at V and 0 bases at J; junction bases unmatched: 6. Here the CDR3 reads CASSITGGGSGNTIYF. CDR3 DNA sequence: TGTGCCAGCAGCATTACAGGGGGGGGCTCTGGAAACACCATATATTTT.

This clone was detected only once. The chain has TRBV29-1 and TRBJ2-5; D is perhaps TRBD1 or TRBD2 (6 bases each). The CDR3 extends over 15 amino acids. The germline V gene encodes CDR1 SQVTM and CDR2 ANQGSEA. The germline V and J ends were trimmed by 0 bases and 4 bases, with 15 bases remaining between them. The CDR3 DNA is TGCAGCGTTGAAGACCCAGCGGGCAGGGGAGAGACCCAGTACTTC. The encoded protein is CSVEDPAGRGETQYF.

The chain has TRBV6-5 and TRBJ2-3; 7 bases agree with TRBD1. After removal of 7 bases from V and 0 bases from J, the junction contained 7 bases not matched to a gene. This CDR3 is 15 amino acids long. Germline CDR1 reads MNHEY; CDR2 reads SVGAGI. The CDR3 nucleotides are TGTGCCAGCAAAGACAGGGTTCATAGCACAGATACGCAGTATTTT. Encoded protein: CASKDRVHSTDTQYF.

This chain connects TRBV6-5 to TRBJ1-1; D is unclear. Germline assignment: CDR1 MNHEY and CDR2 SVGAGI. The CDR3 length is 13 residues. V was shortened by 5 bases and J by 5 bases, with 12 bases between the two germline ends. DNA for the CDR3: TGTGCCAGCAGTCGGTTTCAAGGGACTGAAGCTTTCTTT. Translating gives CASSRFQGTEAFF.

This rearrangement joins TRBV18 to TRBJ2-7; the match to TRBD2 covers 7 bases. Germline trimming cut 2 bases from V and 3 bases from J; bases unmatched to any gene: 4. The CDR3 is 14 amino acids. Looked up from germline, CDR1 is KGHSH and CDR2 is LQKENI. CDR3 in DNA: TGTGCCAGCTCACCAGGCGGGAGTGGCTACGAGCAGTACTTC. Translated, it gives CASSPGGSGYEQYF.

V and J are TRBV6-5 and TRBJ2-7, with 8 bases aligning to TRBD1. J lost 4 bases, V lost 2 bases, and 7 bases had no gene match. Germline CDR1 reads MNHEY; CDR2 reads SVGAGI. This CDR3 region has 15 residues. The CDR3 protein is CASSYRGTGTYEQYF. DNA of the CDR3: TGTGCCAGCAGTTACCGCGGGACAGGAACATACGAGCAGTACTTC.

V gene TRBV7-2 combines with J gene TRBJ1-2; a possible D gene is TRBD1 (5 bases). From germline, CDR1 is SGHTA and CDR2 FQGNSA. The CDR3 loop spans 13 amino acids. V lost 5 bases and J 1 base, leaving 8 bases between the germline ends. CDR3 loop: CASSPQVNYGYTF. DNA for the CDR3: TGTGCCAGCAGCCCACAGGTTAACTATGGCTACACCTTC.